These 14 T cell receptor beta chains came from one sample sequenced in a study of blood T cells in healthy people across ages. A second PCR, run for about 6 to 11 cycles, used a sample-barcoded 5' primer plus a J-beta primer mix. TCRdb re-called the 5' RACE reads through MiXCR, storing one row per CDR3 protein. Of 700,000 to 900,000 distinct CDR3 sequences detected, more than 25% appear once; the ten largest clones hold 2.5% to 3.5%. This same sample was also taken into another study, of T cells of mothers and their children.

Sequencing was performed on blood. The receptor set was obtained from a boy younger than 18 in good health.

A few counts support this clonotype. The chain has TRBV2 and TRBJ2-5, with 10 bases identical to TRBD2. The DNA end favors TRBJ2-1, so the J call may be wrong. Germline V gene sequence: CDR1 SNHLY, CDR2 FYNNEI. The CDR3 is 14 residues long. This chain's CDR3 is CASSGSGGGHEQFF. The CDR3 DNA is TGTGCCAGCAGTGGGAGCGGGGGGGGACATGAGCAGTTCTTC.

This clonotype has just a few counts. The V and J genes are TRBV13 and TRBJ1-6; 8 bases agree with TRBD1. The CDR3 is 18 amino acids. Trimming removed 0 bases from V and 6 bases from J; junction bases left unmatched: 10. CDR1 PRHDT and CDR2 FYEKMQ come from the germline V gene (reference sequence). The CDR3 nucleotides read TGTGCCAGCAGCTTAGGCCTAATCGGGACAGGACTTAATTCACCCCTCCACTTT. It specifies CASSLGLIGTGLNSPLHF.

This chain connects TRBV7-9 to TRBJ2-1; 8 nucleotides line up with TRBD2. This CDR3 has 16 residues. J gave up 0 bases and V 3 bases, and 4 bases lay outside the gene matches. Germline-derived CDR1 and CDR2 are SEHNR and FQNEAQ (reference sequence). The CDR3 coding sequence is TGTGCCAGCAGCTTGGCGGGGGGTCGCTCCTACAATGAGCAGTTCTTC. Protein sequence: CASSLAGGRSYNEQFF.

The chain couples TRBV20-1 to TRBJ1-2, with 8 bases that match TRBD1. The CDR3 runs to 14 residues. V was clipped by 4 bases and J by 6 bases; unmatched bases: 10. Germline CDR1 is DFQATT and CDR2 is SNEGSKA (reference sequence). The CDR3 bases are TGCAGTGCTAAAACGCAGGGGGCTCTCCATGGCTACACCTTC. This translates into CSAKTQGALHGYTF.

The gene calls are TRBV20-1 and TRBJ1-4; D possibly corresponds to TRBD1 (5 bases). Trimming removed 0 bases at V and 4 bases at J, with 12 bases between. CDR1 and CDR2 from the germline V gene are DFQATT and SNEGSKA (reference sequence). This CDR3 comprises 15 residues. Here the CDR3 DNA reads TGCAGTGCTAGAGATCCGGCAGGGAGTAATGAAAAACTGTTTTTT. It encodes CSARDPAGSNEKLFF.

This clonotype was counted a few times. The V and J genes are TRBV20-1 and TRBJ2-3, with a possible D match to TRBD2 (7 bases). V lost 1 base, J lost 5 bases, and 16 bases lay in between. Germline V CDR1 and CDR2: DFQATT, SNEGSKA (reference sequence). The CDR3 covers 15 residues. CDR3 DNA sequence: TGCAGTGCTAGAGTCCGGGGGGCAGCAGGAGATACGCAGTATTTT. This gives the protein CSARVRGAAGDTQYF.

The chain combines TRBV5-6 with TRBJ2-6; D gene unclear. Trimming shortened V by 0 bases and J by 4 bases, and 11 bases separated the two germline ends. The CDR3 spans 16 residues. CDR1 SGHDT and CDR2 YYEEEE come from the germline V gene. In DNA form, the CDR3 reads TGTGCCAGCAGCTTGGCCGGTCGGACCGGGGCCAACGTCCTGACTTTC. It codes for CASSLAGRTGANVLTF.

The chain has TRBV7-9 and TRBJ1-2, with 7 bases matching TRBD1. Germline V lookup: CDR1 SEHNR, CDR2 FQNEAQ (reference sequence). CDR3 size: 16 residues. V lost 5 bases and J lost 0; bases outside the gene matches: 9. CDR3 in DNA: TGTGCCAGCAGCCCTCCCGGGACAGAGACTAACTATGGCTACACCTTC. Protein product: CASSPPGTETNYGYTF.

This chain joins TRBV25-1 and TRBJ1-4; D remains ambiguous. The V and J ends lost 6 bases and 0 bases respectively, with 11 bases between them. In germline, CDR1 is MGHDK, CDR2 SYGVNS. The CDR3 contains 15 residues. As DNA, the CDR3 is TGTGCCAGCAGACTTGGGGAAGCAACTAATGAAAAACTGTTTTTT. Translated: CASRLGEATNEKLFF.

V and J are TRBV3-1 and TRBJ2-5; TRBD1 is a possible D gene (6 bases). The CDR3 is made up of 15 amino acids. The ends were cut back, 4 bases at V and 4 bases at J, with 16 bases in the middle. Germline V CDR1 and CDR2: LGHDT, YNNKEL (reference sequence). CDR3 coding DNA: TGTGCCAGCAGCCTTCGTGAGGGGGAGTTAGAGACCCAGTACTTC. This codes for CASSLREGELETQYF.

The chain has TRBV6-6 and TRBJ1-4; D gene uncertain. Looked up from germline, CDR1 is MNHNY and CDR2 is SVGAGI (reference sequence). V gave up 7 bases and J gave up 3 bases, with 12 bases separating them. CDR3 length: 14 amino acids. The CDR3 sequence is CASTRTGSNEKLFF. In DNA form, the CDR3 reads TGTGCCAGCACTAGGACGGGATCTAATGAAAAACTGTTTTTT.

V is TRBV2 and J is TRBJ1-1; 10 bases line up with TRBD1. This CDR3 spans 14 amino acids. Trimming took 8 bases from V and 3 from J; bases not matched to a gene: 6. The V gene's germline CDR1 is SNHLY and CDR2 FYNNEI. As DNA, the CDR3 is TGTGCCAGCGCCCGACAGGGGGCCCACACTGAAGCTTTCTTT. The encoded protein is CASARQGAHTEAFF.

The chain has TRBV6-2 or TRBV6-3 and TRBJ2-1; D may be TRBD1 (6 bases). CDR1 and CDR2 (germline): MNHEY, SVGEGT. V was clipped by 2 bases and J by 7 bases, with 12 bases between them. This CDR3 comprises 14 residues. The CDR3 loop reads CASSYDVRGNEQFF. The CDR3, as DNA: TGTGCCAGCAGTTACGACGTAAGGGGGAATGAGCAGTTCTTC.

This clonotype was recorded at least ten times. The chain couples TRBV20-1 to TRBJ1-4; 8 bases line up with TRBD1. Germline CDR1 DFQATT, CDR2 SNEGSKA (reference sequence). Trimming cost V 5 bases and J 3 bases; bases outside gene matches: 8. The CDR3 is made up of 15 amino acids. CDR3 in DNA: TGCAGTGCTCACAGAACAGGGGGAGCTAATGAAAAACTGTTTTTT. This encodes CSAHRTGGANEKLFF.